The 18 T cell receptor beta chains below all came from one sample that was sequenced in a study of long-term antiretroviral therapy in people with HIV. Assay version v3.0 of immunoSEQ was used, and it was run at survey level. Libraries were prepared by immunoSEQ multiplex PCR; TCRdb keeps only in-frame clonotypes and omits some of them. The repertoire has about 31,000 clones, approximately 85% of them found once; the top ten carry under 5%. The source was unsorted PBMCs, collected 0.8 years before starting antiretroviral therapy. These receptors all stem from a man between 18 and 35 years old with HIV.

This clone was seen a single time. The chain combines TRBV10-3 with TRBJ1-5; D gene ambiguous. V lost 2 bases and J lost 5, with 16 bases in between. Per the germline V gene, CDR1 is ENHRY and CDR2 is SYGVKD. This CDR3 is built from 16 residues. DNA of the CDR3: TGTGCCATCAGTGAGGGCGAGAGGGTCGAGGATCAGCCCCAGCATTTT. The encoded protein is CAISEGERVEDQPQHF.

V usage is TRBV2 and J usage is TRBJ2-1; D is possibly TRBD2 (6 bases). CDR3 length: 18 amino acids. V was shortened by 3 bases and J by 0 bases, with 18 bases between the two germline ends. CDR1 and CDR2 from the germline V gene are SNHLY and FYNNEI. The CDR3 region is CASSDSLGTSISYNEQFF. The CDR3 DNA reads as TGTGCCAGCAGTGACTCGCTCGGGACTTCCATCTCCTACAATGAGCAGTTCTTC.

V is TRBV27 and J is TRBJ2-1, with 7 bases identical to TRBD2. This CDR3 contains 16 residues. Germline loops: CDR1 MNHEY, CDR2 SMNVEV (reference sequence). With 6 bases clipped from V and 4 bases from J, the junction kept 12 bases outside the gene matches. The CDR3 nucleotides are TGTGCCAGCAGGGCAGGGATTGGGAGGGCTTACAATGAGCAGTTCTTC. Amino acids: CASRAGIGRAYNEQFF.

The chain links TRBV5-1 to TRBJ1-2; perhaps TRBD1 as D (6 bases). This CDR3 is built from 15 residues. V shed 2 bases and J shed 5 bases, with 16 bases lying between them. The germline CDR1 and CDR2 sequences are SGHRS and YFSETQ. This CDR3 is CASSLRQDLRYGYTF. Written as DNA, the CDR3 is TGCGCCAGCAGCTTAAGACAGGACTTACGGTATGGCTACACCTTC. Drawing the rest from reference TRBV5-1 and TRBJ1-2, the complete variable domain is KAGVTQTPRYLIKTRGQQVTLSCSPISGHRSVSWYQQTPGQGLQFLFEYFSETQRNKGNFPGRFSGRQFSNSRSEMNVSTLELGDSALYLCASSLRQDLRYGYTFGSGTRLTVV.

CDR3: CASTGTTRREQYF. In nucleotides, the CDR3 is TGTGCCTCTACCGGGACTACCCGCCGCGAGCAGTACTTC. The chain is built from TRBV30 and TRBJ2-7; 7 bases match TRBD2. Germline V gene sequence: CDR1 GTSNPN, CDR2 SVGIG (reference sequence). This CDR3 region has 13 residues. The V segment lost 7 bases and the J segment 6 bases; nucleotides outside the gene matches: 12.

This chain joins TRBV7-3 and TRBJ1-1; D gene uncertain. This CDR3 is built from 14 residues. Germline CDR1 and CDR2: SGHTA and FQGTGA. The germline V and J ends were trimmed by 0 bases and 0 bases, with 5 bases remaining between them. CDR3 sequence reads: CASSLTVMNTEAFF. DNA for the CDR3: TGTGCCAGCAGCTTAACTGTAATGAACACTGAAGCTTTCTTT.

The chain combines TRBV9 with TRBJ1-2, with D uncertain. CDR3 size: 13 residues. Germline V CDR1 and CDR2: SGDLS, YYNGEE. The germline V and J ends were trimmed by 3 bases and 5 bases, with 11 bases remaining between them. Written as DNA, the CDR3 is TGTGCCAGCAGCGAAGGGTGGAGTTATGGCTACACCTTC. Protein: CASSEGWSYGYTF.

The chain has TRBV6-5 and TRBJ1-2; possibly TRBD1 for D (5 bases). With 2 bases removed from V and 4 bases from J, the gap between germline ends came to 14 bases. CDR3 length: 15 amino acids. Germline values: CDR1 MNHEY, CDR2 SVGAGI. The DNA of the CDR3 is TGTGCCAGCAGTTACCCAGGAGTGGGGGGCTATGGCTACACCTTC. Translated, it gives CASSYPGVGGYGYTF.

The rearrangement joins TRBV7-2 to TRBJ1-2; TRBD1 might be the D (6 bases). The CDR3 spans 13 residues. V was clipped by 1 base and J by 8 bases, with 11 bases between them. Germline V gene data show CDR1 as SGHTA and CDR2 as FQGNSA. CDR3 in amino acids: CASSLVGGRGYTF. The CDR3 DNA reads as TGTGCCAGCAGCTTAGTCGGGGGCCGGGGCTACACCTTC.

This clone was observed a handful of times. The chain joins TRBV9 to TRBJ2-4; unclear D gene. CDR1 is SGDLS, CDR2 YYNGEE, per germline. Trimming removed 0 bases from V and 9 bases from J, with 10 bases in between. The CDR3 is made up of 13 amino acids. The CDR3: CASSVVGSSIQYF. In DNA, the CDR3 is TGTGCCAGCAGCGTAGTAGGGTCCAGCATTCAGTACTTC.

This clone was detected a few times. The chain carries TRBV27 and TRBJ1-6; 10 nucleotides agree with TRBD1. The V gene end was trimmed by 2 bases and the J gene end by 9 bases; junction bases not matched to a gene: 1. Germline V gene sequence: CDR1 MNHEY, CDR2 SMNVEV (reference sequence). CDR3 length: 14 residues. CDR3: CASSLGDRGSPLHF. As DNA, the CDR3 is TGTGCCAGCAGTTTAGGGGACAGGGGTTCACCCCTCCACTTT.

The J gene is TRBJ2-7, the V gene TRBV30; D is unclear. Trimming stripped 0 bases from V and 3 bases from J, with 12 bases between. From germline, CDR1 is GTSNPN and CDR2 SVGIG (reference sequence). CDR3 length: 14 residues. CDR3 region: CAWSVQSGGYEQYF. The CDR3 nucleotides read TGTGCCTGGAGTGTACAATCAGGCGGCTACGAGCAGTACTTC.

This sequence joins TRBV15 and TRBJ2-1; D perhaps matches TRBD1 (6 bases). The germline V gene has CDR1 LNHNV and CDR2 YYDKDF (reference sequence). V was clipped by 5 bases and J by 6 bases, with 29 bases between them. The CDR3 contains 19 residues. The CDR3, as DNA: TGTGCCACCAGCTCCCCTCTAGGGGGAGACCCACTACGTCCCAATGAGCAGTTCTTC. It codes for CATSSPLGGDPLRPNEQFF.

The chain employs TRBV29-1 and TRBJ2-1; D may be TRBD2 (6 bases). This CDR3 is built from 16 residues. Germline values: CDR1 SQVTM, CDR2 ANQGSEA. The V and J ends lost 3 bases and 4 bases respectively, with 19 bases between them. CDR3 nucleotides: TGCAGCGTTGACCCCAGAGAGAGCGGGCGGTACAATGAGCAGTTCTTC. Protein: CSVDPRESGRYNEQFF.

This clone was seen a few times. CDR3 coding DNA: TGCGCCAGCAGCCAACCCAACGGGTTCTCCGTC. Protein sequence: CASSQPNGFSV. This sequence joins TRBV4-3 and TRBJ2-7; D not certain. Germline V gene lookup returns CDR1 LGHNA and CDR2 YSLEER. The CDR3 covers 11 residues.

The chain uses TRBV29-1 and TRBJ2-1, with a tentative D call TRBD2 (7 bases). The CDR3 has 15 residues. V shed 4 bases and J shed 5 bases, with 18 bases lying between them. The germline gives CDR1 SQVTM, CDR2 ANQGSEA. The CDR3 DNA is TGCAGCGTTGTTGGTCCGGCGGGGGCAGACAATGAGCAGTTCTTC. It codes for CSVVGPAGADNEQFF.

The gene calls are TRBV5-6 and TRBJ1-2, with D perhaps matching TRBD1 (5 bases). This CDR3 has 13 amino acids. Germline CDR1 and CDR2: SGHDT and YYEEEE. Trimming cost V 4 bases and J 5 bases, with 12 bases left between them. CDR3 nucleotides: TGTGCCAGCAGCCCTGGGGGGGAGTATGGCTACACCTTC. This encodes CASSPGGEYGYTF.

V and J are TRBV10-3 and TRBJ2-7; TRBD2 matches 8 bases. V was clipped by 0 bases and J by 7 bases; unmatched bases: 8. Germline-derived CDR1 and CDR2 are ENHRY and SYGVKD. The CDR3 totals 15 residues. The DNA for the CDR3 is TGTGCCATCAGTGAGTCCCTCGGGGGGGAGAGGGAGCAGTACTTC. Its translation is CAISESLGGEREQYF.